This entry is about one TCR beta chain. The data stem from a study of blood T cell repertoires in COVID-19. As for the study in general: Sites in the United States, Italy and Spain provided acute and convalescent COVID-19 samples. T cells, B-cell-depleted T cells, or PBMCs provided the cDNA or gDNA that served as material.

Under the authors' procedure: Estimated nucleated cell counts came from reference gene primer amplification. Profiled with immunoSEQ multiplex PCR; TCRdb holds only in-frame clones, not every one. D and trimming were read from the DNA, whereas the V and J calls and clone size are those reported in that table. The sample lists approximately 85,000 clones; 90% were seen once. The sample was peripheral blood. The TCR was taken from a woman of 80 years or more with active or convalescent COVID-19.

CDR3 bases: TGTGCCAGTAGTATTTCAGGTCGCTCACCCCTCCACTTT. This gives the protein CASSISGRSPLHF. V gene TRBV19 combines with J gene TRBJ1-6; D gene ambiguous. CDR1 and CDR2 from the germline V gene are LNHDA and SQIVND (reference sequence). The CDR3 sequence is 13 residues long. The V end was cut by 3 bases, the J end by 10 bases, with 10 bases between.